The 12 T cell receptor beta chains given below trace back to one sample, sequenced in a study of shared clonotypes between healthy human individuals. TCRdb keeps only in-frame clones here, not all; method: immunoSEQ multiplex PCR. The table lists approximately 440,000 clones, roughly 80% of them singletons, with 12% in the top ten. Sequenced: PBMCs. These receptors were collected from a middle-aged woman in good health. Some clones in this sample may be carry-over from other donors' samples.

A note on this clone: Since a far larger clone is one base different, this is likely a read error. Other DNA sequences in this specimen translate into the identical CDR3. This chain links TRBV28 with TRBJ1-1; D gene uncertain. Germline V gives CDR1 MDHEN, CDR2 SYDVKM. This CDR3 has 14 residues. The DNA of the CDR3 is TGTGCCAGCGGGATTCAGGTCGAGACGACTGAAGCCTTCTTT. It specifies CASGIQVETTEAFF.

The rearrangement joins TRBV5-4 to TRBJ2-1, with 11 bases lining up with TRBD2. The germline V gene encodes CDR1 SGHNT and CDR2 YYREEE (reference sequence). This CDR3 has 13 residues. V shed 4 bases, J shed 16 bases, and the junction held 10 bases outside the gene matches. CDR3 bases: TGTGCCAGCAGCGATAATCTAGCGGGAGGTGCTTTCTTC. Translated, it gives CASSDNLAGGAFF.

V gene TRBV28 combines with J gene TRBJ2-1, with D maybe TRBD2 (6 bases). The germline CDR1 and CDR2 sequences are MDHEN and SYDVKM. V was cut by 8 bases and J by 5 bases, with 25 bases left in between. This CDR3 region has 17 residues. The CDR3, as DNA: TGTGCCAGCGCCCTCTCCGGAGGGGCAGGGCGAAACAATGAGCAGTTCTTC. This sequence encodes CASALSGGAGRNNEQFF.

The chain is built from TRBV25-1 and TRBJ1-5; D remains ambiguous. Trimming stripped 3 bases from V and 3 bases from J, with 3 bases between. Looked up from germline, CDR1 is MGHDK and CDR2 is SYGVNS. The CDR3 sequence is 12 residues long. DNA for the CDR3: TGTGCCAGCAGTGACAACAATCAGCCCCAGCATTTT. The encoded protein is CASSDNNQPQHF. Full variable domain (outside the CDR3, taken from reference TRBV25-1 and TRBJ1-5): EADIYQTPRYLVIGTGKKITLECSQTMGHDKMYWYQQDPGMELHLIHYSYGVNSTEKGDLSSESTVSRIRTEHFPLTLESARPSHTSQYLCASSDNNQPQHFGDGTRLSIL.

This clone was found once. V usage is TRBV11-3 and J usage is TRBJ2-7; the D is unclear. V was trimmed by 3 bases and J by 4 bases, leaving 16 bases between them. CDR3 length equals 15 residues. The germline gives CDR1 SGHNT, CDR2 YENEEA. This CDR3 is CASSFGRAKGYEQYF. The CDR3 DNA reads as TGTGCCAGCAGCTTTGGTAGGGCAAAGGGATACGAGCAGTACTTC. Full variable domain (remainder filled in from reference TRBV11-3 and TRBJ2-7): EAGVVQSPRYKIIEKKQPVAFWCNPISGHNTLYWYLQNLGQGPELLIRYENEEAVDDSQLPKDRFSAERLKGVDSTLKIQPAELGDSAVYLCASSFGRAKGYEQYFGPGTRLTVT.

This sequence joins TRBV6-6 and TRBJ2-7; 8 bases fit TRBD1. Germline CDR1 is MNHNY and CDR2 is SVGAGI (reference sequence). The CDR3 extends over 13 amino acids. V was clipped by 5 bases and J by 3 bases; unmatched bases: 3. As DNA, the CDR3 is TGTGCCAGCAGTACCAGGGGGCTCTACGAGCAGTACTTC. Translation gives CASSTRGLYEQYF.

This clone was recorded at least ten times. CDR3 region: CASSLGPGAQETQYF. DNA for the CDR3: TGTGCCAGCAGCTTAGGCCCGGGGGCCCAAGAGACCCAGTACTTC. The chain is built from TRBV11-1 and TRBJ2-5; either TRBD1 or TRBD2 may supply D (6 bases each). Trimming shortened V by 1 base and J by 1 base, and 10 bases separated the two germline ends. The CDR3 runs to 15 residues. CDR1 is SGHAT, CDR2 FQDESV, per germline (reference sequence).

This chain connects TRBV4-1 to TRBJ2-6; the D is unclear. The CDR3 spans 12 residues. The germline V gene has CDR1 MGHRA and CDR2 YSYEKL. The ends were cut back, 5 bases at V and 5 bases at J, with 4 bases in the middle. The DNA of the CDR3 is TGCGCCAGCAGCGCGTGGGCCAACGTCCTGACTTTC. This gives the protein CASSAWANVLTF.

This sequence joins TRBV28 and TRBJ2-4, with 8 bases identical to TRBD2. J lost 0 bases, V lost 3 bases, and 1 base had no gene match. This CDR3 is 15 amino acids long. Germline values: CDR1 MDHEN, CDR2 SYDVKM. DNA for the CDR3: TGTGCCAGCAGTTTTCTAGCGGGAGCCAAAAACATTCAGTACTTC. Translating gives CASSFLAGAKNIQYF.

The CDR3 DNA reads as TGTGCCAGCAGTGCGGCAGGGGCTGGGAACTATGGCTACACCTTC. Protein sequence: CASSAAGAGNYGYTF. The chain recombines TRBV6-1 with TRBJ1-2; TRBD1 is a possible D gene (6 bases). The CDR3 has 15 amino acids. Germline CDR1 MNHNS, CDR2 SASEGT. Trimming removed 4 bases from V and 2 bases from J, with 14 bases in between.

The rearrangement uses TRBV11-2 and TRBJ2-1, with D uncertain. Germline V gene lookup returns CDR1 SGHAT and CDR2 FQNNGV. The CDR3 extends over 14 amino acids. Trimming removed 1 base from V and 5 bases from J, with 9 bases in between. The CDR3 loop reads CASSLAGVHNEQFF. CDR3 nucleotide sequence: TGTGCCAGCAGCTTAGCCGGTGTTCACAATGAGCAGTTCTTC.

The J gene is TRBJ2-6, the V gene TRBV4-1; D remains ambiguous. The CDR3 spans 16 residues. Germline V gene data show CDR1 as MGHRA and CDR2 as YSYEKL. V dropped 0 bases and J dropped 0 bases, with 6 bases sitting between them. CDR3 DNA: TGCGCCAGCAGCCAAGATCTAGGCTCTGGGGCCAACGTCCTGACTTTC. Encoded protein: CASSQDLGSGANVLTF.